The 25 T cell receptor beta chains below come from one sample, sequenced in a study of T cell responses to AZD1222 COVID-19 vaccine. Clones were sequenced by immunoSEQ multiplex PCR, and TCRdb holds only the in-frame ones, with some missing. The table lists 140,000 or so clones, about 90% of them singletons. The specimen was peripheral blood, collected 28 days after the second dose of the MenACWY control vaccine. These receptor sequences come from an adult who received the MenACWY meningococcal vaccine as a control.

The V and J genes are TRBV5-4 and TRBJ2-3; TRBD2 matches at 10 bases. This CDR3 spans 18 amino acids. Germline assignment: CDR1 SGHNT and CDR2 YYREEE (reference sequence). Unmatched junction bases numbered 14, after V lost 4 bases and J lost 3 bases. CDR3 DNA: TGTGCCAGCAGCGCCGGTTTATCCGGGACTAGCGTAACAGATACGCAGTATTTT. Its translation is CASSAGLSGTSVTDTQYF.

This clone was seen only once. The V call is TRBV7-2, the J call TRBJ1-1; D may be TRBD1 (6 bases). The germline V gene has CDR1 SGHTA and CDR2 FQGNSA. CDR3 size: 12 residues. V was shortened by 10 bases and J by 3 bases, with 12 bases between the two germline ends. The CDR3 DNA follows: TGTGCCACAGGGGTGTGGGACACTGAAGCTTTCTTT. It specifies CATGVWDTEAFF.

This chain connects TRBV7-2 to TRBJ1-4, with 9 bases that match TRBD1. The CDR3 runs 15 residues. Trimming took 4 bases from V and 9 from J; bases not matched to a gene: 9. The germline gives CDR1 SGHTA, CDR2 FQGNSA. The CDR3 region is CASSSSQGAEQKLFF. The CDR3 bases are TGTGCCAGCAGCTCATCACAGGGGGCGGAACAAAAACTGTTTTTT.

The J gene is TRBJ2-7, the V gene TRBV29-1, with D perhaps matching TRBD1 (5 bases). Trimming cost V 4 bases and J 5 bases, with 12 bases left between them. The germline gives CDR1 SQVTM, CDR2 ANQGSEA. This CDR3 comprises 12 residues. CDR3 nucleotides: TGCAGCGTTGGACAGCGTAGGCACGAGCAGTACTTC. This translates into CSVGQRRHEQYF.

The V call is TRBV7-8, the J call TRBJ1-2; 7 bases line up with TRBD1. Germline V gene sequence: CDR1 SGHVS, CDR2 FQNEAQ. The CDR3 is made up of 15 amino acids. Losses at the gene ends were 4 bases for V and 4 bases for J; bases not matched to a gene: 9. The CDR3: CASSSTGQGVYGYTF. The CDR3 coding sequence is TGTGCCAGCAGCTCCACGGGTCAGGGGGTCTATGGCTACACCTTC.

The chain employs TRBV15 and TRBJ1-2; the D gene is possibly TRBD1 (6 bases). The CDR3 runs to 17 residues. Germline CDR1 is LNHNV and CDR2 is YYDKDF (reference sequence). Trimming took 1 base from V and 4 from J, leaving 19 bases between them. The CDR3 nucleotides read TGTGCCACCAGCAGAGTCCCCCCGGGACAAAGCAGCTATGGCTACACCTTC. It yields the protein CATSRVPPGQSSYGYTF.

The sample holds one count of this clone. The chain employs TRBV28 and TRBJ2-1; tentatively, D is TRBD1 (6 bases). The germline V gene has CDR1 MDHEN and CDR2 SYDVKM. The CDR3 runs 15 residues. Trimming took off 8 bases at V and 8 bases at J, with 22 bases between the two ends. The CDR3 DNA follows: TGTGCCAGCGGCCCGGGTCAGGGGATTTGGTATGAGCAGTTCTTC. Encoded protein: CASGPGQGIWYEQFF.

The chain recombines TRBV3-1 (or the pseudogene TRBV3-2) with TRBJ1-5, with a tentative D call TRBD1 (6 bases). The V end was cut by 1 base, the J end by 0 bases, with 7 bases between. The CDR3 extends over 15 amino acids. Germline V lookup: CDR1 LGHDT, CDR2 YNNKEL (reference sequence). The CDR3 is CASSQGTDSNQPQHF. CDR3 DNA sequence: TGTGCCAGCAGCCAAGGGACAGATAGCAATCAGCCCCAGCATTTT.

This clone appeared once. J is TRBJ1-5 and V is TRBV19; 7 bases align to TRBD1. Germline CDR1 is LNHDA and CDR2 is SQIVND (reference sequence). V trimming: 7 bases; J trimming: 4 bases; junction bases outside the gene matches: 13. The CDR3 consists of 16 residues. CDR3 loop: CASTRGSGGTNQPQHF. The DNA for the CDR3 is TGTGCCAGTACACGAGGGTCAGGGGGAACGAATCAGCCCCAGCATTTT.

The genes are TRBV28 and TRBJ2-2, with a tentative D call TRBD2 (6 bases). The CDR3 runs 17 residues. In germline, CDR1 is MDHEN, CDR2 SYDVKM. The V end lost 4 bases, the J end lost 1 base, and 16 bases lay between the germline ends. The CDR3 nucleotides are TGTGCCAGCAGTTACCCCACGGGGCGGGAGAACACCGGGGAGCTGTTTTTT. Protein product: CASSYPTGRENTGELFF.

With respect to this clone: An end of the junction does not agree with germline; a read error may underlie this. V and J are TRBV24-1 and TRBJ1-2, with D possibly being TRBD1 (5 bases). The CDR3 has 18 residues. Germline values: CDR1 KGHDR, CDR2 SFDVKD. The DNA of the CDR3 is TGTGCCACCAGTGATCCTCGATCGGCTGGGGGTTCTAATTATGGCTACACCTTC. Translation gives CATSDPRSAGGSNYGYTF.

The chain couples TRBV27 to TRBJ2-3, with 9 positions matching TRBD1. Germline V gives CDR1 MNHEY, CDR2 SMNVEV (reference sequence). The CDR3 length is 18 residues. V shed 5 bases and J 0 bases; nucleotides not matched to a gene: 12. CDR3 sequence (DNA): TGTGCCAGCAGTCCGGGACAGGGCTTTATTGTGAGCACAGATACGCAGTATTTT. This sequence encodes CASSPGQGFIVSTDTQYF.

This clone has just one count. The rearrangement uses TRBV10-3 and TRBJ2-7; TRBD2 might be the D (6 bases). The length of the CDR3 is 14 residues. Germline V lookup: CDR1 ENHRY, CDR2 SYGVKD. V dropped 3 bases and J dropped 0 bases, with 9 bases sitting between them. This chain's CDR3 is CAISEGRDSYEQYF. The CDR3 DNA reads as TGTGCCATCAGTGAAGGGCGGGACTCCTACGAGCAGTACTTC.

The V gene is TRBV4-2, the J gene TRBJ2-7; D is possibly TRBD1 (6 bases). Germline V gene lookup returns CDR1 LGHNA and CDR2 YNFKEQ. With 4 bases removed from V and 0 bases from J, the gap between germline ends came to 13 bases. The CDR3 has 15 amino acids. CDR3 in amino acids: CASSRLGGNSYEQYF. CDR3 DNA: TGTGCCAGCAGCCGCCTTGGGGGCAACTCCTACGAGCAGTACTTC.

This chain joins TRBV24-1 and TRBJ2-5; either TRBD1 or TRBD2 may supply D (5 bases each). This CDR3 spans 15 amino acids. Trimming cost V 5 bases and J 2 bases, with 14 bases left between them. The germline V gene has CDR1 KGHDR and CDR2 SFDVKD. For the CDR3, the DNA is TGTGCCACCAGTGTTGGTGGGACGCATCAAGAGACCCAGTACTTC. Its protein product is CATSVGGTHQETQYF.

The J gene is TRBJ1-4, the V gene TRBV15; 9 bases agree with TRBD1. The ends lost 2 bases at V and 2 bases at J; junction bases unmatched: 6. The CDR3 covers 17 residues. Germline assignment: CDR1 LNHNV and CDR2 YYDKDF (reference sequence). In DNA form, the CDR3 reads TGTGCCACCAGCAGAACGATACAGGGGGCGACTAATGAAAAACTGTTTTTT. This sequence encodes CATSRTIQGATNEKLFF.

The chain uses TRBV5-4 and TRBJ2-5, with D possibly TRBD1 on 6 matching bases. With 0 bases removed from V and 2 bases from J, the gap between germline ends came to 11 bases. From germline, CDR1 is SGHNT and CDR2 YYREEE (reference sequence). The CDR3 is 15 amino acids. CDR3 sequence reads: CASSLGQVGQETQYF. The CDR3 bases are TGTGCCAGCAGCTTGGGACAGGTGGGGCAAGAGACCCAGTACTTC.

The chain joins TRBV13 to TRBJ2-1; TRBD2 agrees at 13 bases. The CDR3 contains 16 residues. Germline V gene data show CDR1 as PRHDT and CDR2 as FYEKMQ (reference sequence). Germline trimming cut 5 bases from V and 3 bases from J; bases unmatched to any gene: 4. In nucleotides, the CDR3 is TGTGCCAGCAGCACCTGGACTAGCGGGAGCTACAATGAGCAGTTCTTC. It encodes CASSTWTSGSYNEQFF.

This sequence joins TRBV11-2 and TRBJ1-1; the D is unclear. The CDR3 totals 14 residues. Trimming removed 1 base from V and 4 bases from J, with 10 bases in between. Germline V gives CDR1 SGHAT, CDR2 FQNNGV. CDR3 nucleotide sequence: TGTGCCAGCAGCTTAGGCTGGGGAGTCACTGAAGCTTTCTTT. Translated, it gives CASSLGWGVTEAFF.

This clone has just one count. This chain links TRBV30 with TRBJ1-2; a weak D match, TRBD1 (6 bases). The CDR3 is 14 residues long. The germline V and J ends were trimmed by 4 bases and 4 bases, with 16 bases remaining between them. Germline V CDR1 and CDR2: GTSNPN, SVGIG (reference sequence). CDR3 loop: CAWNPQGKGYGYTF. In DNA, the CDR3 is TGTGCCTGGAATCCTCAGGGGAAGGGCTATGGCTACACCTTC.

The chain links TRBV7-2 to TRBJ2-7; 9 nucleotides line up with TRBD1. CDR1 is SGHTA and CDR2 is FQGNSA in the germline V gene. J lost 4 bases, V lost 3 bases, and 4 bases had no gene match. This CDR3 is 14 amino acids long. The CDR3 reads CASSLTGGSYEQYF. The CDR3 region has the DNA TGTGCCAGCAGCTTGACAGGGGGGTCGTACGAGCAGTACTTC.

The V gene is TRBV28, the J gene TRBJ2-7, with 8 nucleotides matching TRBD1. Germline CDR1 reads MDHEN; CDR2 reads SYDVKM. The CDR3 contains 14 residues. Trimming cost V 5 bases and J 4 bases; bases outside gene matches: 7. The CDR3 bases are TGTGCCAGCAGTCGAGGCAGGGGGCCATACGAGCAGTACTTC. It codes for CASSRGRGPYEQYF. Full variable domain (rest looked up from reference TRBV28 and TRBJ2-7): DVKVTQSSRYLVKRTGEKVFLECVQDMDHENMFWYRQDPGLGLRLIYFSYDVKMKEKGDIPEGYSVSREKKERFSLILESASTNQTSMYLCASSRGRGPYEQYFGPGTRLTVT.

CDR3 residues: CASSLGIGAGGPYNEQFF. CDR3 nucleotide sequence: TGCGCCAGCAGCTTGGGTATAGGTGCGGGAGGGCCCTACAATGAGCAGTTCTTC. The chain uses TRBV5-1 and TRBJ2-1; 9 positions match TRBD2. The CDR3 covers 18 residues. The germline gives CDR1 SGHRS, CDR2 YFSETQ. The ends lost 0 bases at V and 2 bases at J; junction bases unmatched: 9.

This clone was observed once. This chain links TRBV27 with TRBJ2-1; 8 bases agree with TRBD1. CDR1 MNHEY and CDR2 SMNVEV come from the germline V gene (reference sequence). The J segment lost 3 bases and the V segment lost 8 bases, leaving 12 bases of the junction unmatched. There are 16 residues in the CDR3. CDR3 protein: CASSLVGQGIYNEQFF. CDR3 nucleotides: TGTGCCAGCTCCCTGGTCGGACAGGGCATCTACAATGAGCAGTTCTTC.

The chain links TRBV6-5 to TRBJ2-1; 7 bases are shared with TRBD2. The germline V gene encodes CDR1 MNHEY and CDR2 SVGAGI. The ends lost 2 bases at V and 9 bases at J; junction bases unmatched: 7. The CDR3 is 14 amino acids. CDR3 coding DNA: TGTGCCAGCAGTTACGTGGGCGGGAGCTTTGAGCAGTTCTTC. Encoded protein: CASSYVGGSFEQFF.